The clone carrying this T cell receptor beta chain was seen at least ten times. The antigen is not known. The sample belongs to a study of early T cells in non-severe SARS-CoV-2 infection. About the research overall: The input, bulk RNA from unsorted whole blood, was sequenced, and chains were unpaired.

Separate cDNA molecules each had unique molecular identifiers attached to them. Each CDR3 protein is one row after TCRdb ran MiXCR on the 5' RACE reads. This table holds 25,000 to 35,000 distinct CDR3 sequences, approximately 5.5% found once. Trimming pared 2 bases from V and 2 bases from J, leaving 12 bases between. Germline values: CDR1 SGHVS, CDR2 FNYEAQ. The CDR3 is 15 residues long. Study-wide findings and caveats: Private and CD4 specificities were missed by VDJdb matching, which favored anti-spike CD8 responses.

V usage is TRBV7-6 and J usage is TRBJ1-1; D remains unclear. Source material: whole blood. The sequence came from an adult who was a healthcare worker with PCR-confirmed SARS-CoV-2 infection or an uninfected control (not recorded which). CDR3 sequence (DNA): TGTGCCAGCAGCTTAAGCCGGAAACCAAACACTGAAGCTTTCTTT. Protein product: CASSLSRKPNTEAFF.